The 4 T cell receptor beta chains in this list originate from one sample, sequenced in a study of cytomegalovirus exposure and HLA in healthy donors. With 60 Vbeta and 13 Jbeta primers, the PCR was carried out. The assay was immunoSEQ multiplex PCR, and TCRdb's table has in-frame clones only and misses some. The sample gives fewer than 250,000 clones, around 75% of which show up once; 3% to 3.5% is in the top ten. Input material: PBMCs. These receptors originate from a woman aged 30 to 39 in good health and CMV-seropositive.

The chain is built from TRBV15 and TRBJ1-2; 12 nucleotides align to TRBD1. V was clipped by 5 bases and J by 5 bases; unmatched bases: 12. The CDR3 spans 17 residues. Germline values: CDR1 LNHNV, CDR2 YYDKDF (reference sequence). CDR3 in DNA: TGTGCCACCAGCGTTGGGACAGGGGGCACCCCGGATTATGGCTACACCTTC. This gives the protein CATSVGTGGTPDYGYTF.

The chain couples TRBV9 to TRBJ2-7; perhaps TRBD2 as D (7 bases). Germline V CDR1 and CDR2: SGDLS, YYNGEE. Trimming removed 4 bases from V and 5 bases from J, with 16 bases in between. The CDR3 consists of 14 residues. Written as DNA, the CDR3 is TGTGCCAGCAGCACCCCTGGGGGGGCCCACGAGCAGTACTTC. Translating gives CASSTPGGAHEQYF.

The rearrangement uses TRBV16 and TRBJ2-7, with D perhaps matching TRBD2 (5 bases). CDR1 is KGHSY, CDR2 FQNENV, per germline. The CDR3 consists of 16 residues. Trimming stripped 4 bases from V and 7 bases from J, with 23 bases between. CDR3 in amino acids: CASSLYSGFETGEQYF. Written as DNA, the CDR3 is TGTGCCAGCAGCCTTTACAGTGGCTTCGAGACGGGGGAGCAGTACTTC.

The V call is TRBV7-2, the J call TRBJ1-2, with TRBD1 identical over 8 bases. In germline, CDR1 is SGHTA, CDR2 FQGNSA. The CDR3 spans 13 residues. Trimming cost V 7 bases and J 4 bases; bases outside gene matches: 5. The CDR3, as DNA: TGTGCCAGCATCGCGACAGGGGTCTATGGCTACACCTTC. It yields the protein CASIATGVYGYTF.